Included here is one TCR beta chain sequence, with context. The sample is drawn from a study of PD-L1 blockade in urothelial cancer. Overall study context: Atezolizumab was started by patients in 2014 at 1,200 mg intravenously every 3 weeks. The median T cell count in blood samples was some 140,000. As for prior chemotherapy regimens, patients had received 0 to 3.

Time point noted: pretreatment peripheral blood. Sequenced by immunoSEQ multiplex PCR; TCRdb stores in-frame clones only, minus some. The table lists 45,000 to 65,000 clones, 65% to 90% of them singletons. This sequence was found in a man aged 70-80 years with urothelial cancer. The sequencing here drew on PBMCs, taken around atezolizumab (anti-PD-L1) treatment.

For the CDR3, the DNA is TGTGCCAGCAGTTTACGCACGGGAGTATCCTACAATGAGCAGTTCTTC. It translates to CASSLRTGVSYNEQFF. This chain connects TRBV27 to TRBJ2-1; D perhaps matches TRBD2 (6 bases). V lost 2 bases and J 1 base, leaving 12 bases between the germline ends. Germline V lookup: CDR1 MNHEY, CDR2 SMNVEV (reference sequence). The CDR3 sequence is 16 residues long.